Following are 27 T cell receptor beta chains from one sample sequenced in a study of T cell repertoires in cytomegalovirus infection. Their recognized antigens are unknown. TCRdb called the reads again in MiXCR, with one record for every CDR3 protein. Of tens of thousands of distinct CDR3 sequences listed, more than 40% are singletons. This specimen was CD8+ T cells from cultured PBMCs, taken from culture after CMV antigen stimulation. Receptor source: a human donor in good health (CMV status not recorded). Some clones in this sample may be carry-over from other donors' samples.

The V call is TRBV20-1, the J call TRBJ2-1; D not certain. Trimming took 4 bases from V and 10 from J, leaving 11 bases between them. CDR1 DFQATT and CDR2 SNEGSKA come from the germline V gene (reference sequence). The CDR3 spans 11 residues. The DNA for the CDR3 is TGCAGTGCTACCGCTACCCAGGAGCAGTTCTTC. It yields the protein CSATATQEQFF.

In regard to this clonotype: No conserved phenylalanine or tryptophan ends this CDR3, so it is likely a read error. No DNA is shown, since the ends of the CDR3 on it are uncertain; the CDR3 is the one TCRdb lists. J is TRBJ1-1 and V is TRBV6-1. Germline V gene data show CDR1 as MNHNS and CDR2 as SASEGT. Termini included, the CDR3 measures 14 amino acids. CDR3 sequence: CASSSPEPNTEDFC.

The V call is TRBV4-1, the J call TRBJ2-7; TRBD1 matches at 10 bases. V was clipped by 4 bases and J by 3 bases; unmatched bases: 9. CDR1 MGHRA and CDR2 YSYEKL come from the germline V gene. The length of the CDR3 is 16 residues. CDR3 sequence (DNA): TGCGCCAGCAGCCCTTCCATCCGGGACAGGGGCTACGAGCAGTACTTC. Its translation is CASSPSIRDRGYEQYF.

The V call is TRBV27, the J call TRBJ2-7; D not certain. This CDR3 is built from 15 residues. CDR1 MNHEY and CDR2 SMNVEV come from the germline V gene (reference sequence). The germline V and J ends were trimmed by 6 bases and 2 bases, with 17 bases remaining between them. CDR3 in amino acids: CASSQVICLAYEQYF. The CDR3 coding sequence is TGTGCCAGCAGCCAGGTAATATGTCTAGCCTACGAGCAGTACTTC.

The sample holds a few counts of this clonotype. CDR3 DNA: TGTGCCAGCAGTTCAGACAGGGGTCCCGACGAGCAGTACTTC. Its translation is CASSSDRGPDEQYF. The chain combines TRBV12-3 or TRBV12-4 with TRBJ2-7, with TRBD1 matching over 8 bases. J lost 5 bases, V lost 4 bases, and 7 bases had no gene match. This CDR3 comprises 14 residues.

The chain joins TRBV6-6 to TRBJ2-1, with D uncertain. Germline values: CDR1 MNHNY, CDR2 SVGAGI (reference sequence). CDR3 length: 12 amino acids. V was trimmed by 8 bases and J by 4 bases, leaving 9 bases between them. CDR3 amino acids: CASGESYNEQFF. CDR3 nucleotide sequence: TGTGCCAGCGGGGAATCTTACAATGAGCAGTTCTTC.

CDR3 sequence: CSARPGTGATLSKNTEAFF. DNA of the CDR3: TGCAGTGCTAGGCCCGGGACAGGGGCTACTCTCTCAAAGAACACTGAAGCTTTCTTT. The chain couples TRBV20-1 to TRBJ1-1; 10 bases match TRBD1. Germline lookup yields CDR1 DFQATT and CDR2 SNEGSKA (reference sequence). The CDR3 loop spans 19 amino acids. With V trimmed by 3 bases and J by 1 base, 17 bases remained unmatched.

This clonotype came up many times. The chain recombines TRBV7-2 with TRBJ2-7; TRBD2 agrees at 9 bases. Germline CDR1 is SGHTA and CDR2 is FQGNSA. The CDR3 has 16 residues. The ends lost 0 bases at V and 0 bases at J; junction bases unmatched: 3. CDR3 protein: CASSLAGSGSSYEQYF. CDR3 nucleotide sequence: TGTGCCAGCAGCTTAGCGGGTAGCGGGAGCTCCTACGAGCAGTACTTC.

The chain uses TRBV11-2 and TRBJ1-2, with D possibly matching TRBD1 (5 bases). The CDR3 contains 15 residues. Trimming removed 0 bases at V and 4 bases at J, with 12 bases between. Germline V CDR1 and CDR2: SGHAT, FQNNGV. In DNA, the CDR3 is TGTGCCAGCAGCTTAGATCCCGACAGTTCCTATGGCTACACCTTC. Translated, it gives CASSLDPDSSYGYTF. Complete variable domain (other parts from reference TRBV11-2 and TRBJ1-2): EAGVAQSPRYKIIEKRQSVAFWCNPISGHATLYWYQQILGQGPKLLIQFQNNGVVDDSQLPKDRFSAERLKGVDSTLKIQPAKLEDSAVYLCASSLDPDSSYGYTFGSGTRLTVV.

This chain connects TRBV10-3 to TRBJ1-1; D is unclear. V was cut by 4 bases and J by 1 base, with 10 bases left in between. Germline CDR1 is ENHRY and CDR2 is SYGVKD. The CDR3 is made up of 14 amino acids. CDR3 DNA: TGTGCCATCAGTGGAACCGGTAGGAACACTGAAGCTTTCTTT. Translation: CAISGTGRNTEAFF.

This clonotype came up once. The gene calls are TRBV27 and TRBJ2-7; 9 bases fit TRBD1. Trimming cost V 5 bases and J 3 bases; bases outside gene matches: 8. The germline V gene encodes CDR1 MNHEY and CDR2 SMNVEV (reference sequence). CDR3 size: 15 residues. CDR3 amino acids: CASSVRTGDNYEQYF. CDR3 DNA: TGTGCCAGCAGTGTACGGACAGGGGATAACTACGAGCAGTACTTC.

This clonotype was counted a few times. V usage is TRBV7-9 and J usage is TRBJ2-3; 11 bases line up with TRBD2. J gave up 1 base and V 5 bases, and 8 bases lay outside the gene matches. CDR3 size: 17 residues. Germline values: CDR1 SEHNR, CDR2 FQNEAQ (reference sequence). CDR3 loop: CASSGSGTSGGTDTQYF. Written as DNA, the CDR3 is TGTGCCAGCAGCGGATCCGGGACTAGCGGCGGCACAGATACGCAGTATTTT.

This clonotype occurred a few times. The chain joins TRBV7-9 to TRBJ2-7, with unresolved D. The CDR3 totals 11 residues. V was cut by 7 bases and J by 4 bases, with 8 bases left in between. Germline V gene sequence: CDR1 SEHNR, CDR2 FQNEAQ (reference sequence). The CDR3 DNA reads as TGTGCCAGCACTGGCGGTTACGAGCAGTACTTC. Amino acid sequence: CASTGGYEQYF.

V and J are TRBV5-1 and TRBJ2-7; a possible D gene is TRBD2 (7 bases). The CDR3 spans 15 residues. Trimming left V 0 bases short and J 2 bases short, with 12 bases between. From germline, CDR1 is SGHRS and CDR2 YFSETQ. CDR3 in amino acids: CASSLAGGHAYEQYF. Here the CDR3 DNA reads TGCGCCAGCAGCTTGGCGGGGGGCCATGCCTACGAGCAGTACTTC.

The gene calls are TRBV12-3 or TRBV12-4 and TRBJ1-2, with D perhaps TRBD1 (5 bases). The ends were cut back, 2 bases at V and 4 bases at J, with 23 bases in the middle. CDR3 size: 18 residues. The CDR3 DNA reads as TGTGCCAGCAGTTTATGGGGGGACCCCGCGCCTTCGGGCTATGGCTACACCTTC. This sequence encodes CASSLWGDPAPSGYGYTF.

J is TRBJ2-1 and V is TRBV24-1; TRBD1 aligns across 8 bases. The CDR3 has 14 residues. The germline V gene has CDR1 KGHDR and CDR2 SFDVKD. Unmatched junction bases numbered 2, after V lost 2 bases and J lost 6 bases. DNA for the CDR3: TGTGCCACCAGTGATTCAGACAGGGGCAATGAGCAGTTCTTC. Protein sequence: CATSDSDRGNEQFF.

V gene TRBV7-9 combines with J gene TRBJ1-5; D is unclear. V was clipped by 6 bases and J by 3 bases, with 9 bases between them. The CDR3 length is 13 residues. Germline V gene lookup returns CDR1 SEHNR and CDR2 FQNEAQ (reference sequence). The CDR3 DNA reads as TGTGCCAGCAGTGAAGGACTCAATCAGCCCCAGCATTTT. It codes for CASSEGLNQPQHF.

The chain recombines TRBV7-2 with TRBJ1-2; maybe TRBD1 (6 bases). Germline values: CDR1 SGHTA, CDR2 FQGNSA. The CDR3 length is 14 residues. Trimming pared 4 bases from V and 5 bases from J, leaving 14 bases between. The CDR3 sequence is CASSSDRPLYGYTF. The CDR3 DNA sequence: TGTGCCAGCAGCTCCGACAGGCCTCTATATGGCTACACCTTC.

V gene TRBV6-5 combines with J gene TRBJ1-2; 7 bases are a match to TRBD1. There are 15 residues in the CDR3. J gave up 4 bases and V 5 bases, and 10 bases lay outside the gene matches. CDR1 and CDR2 (germline): MNHEY, SVGAGI. CDR3 bases: TGTGCCAGCAGTGAGGGGGCAGCGGAGTCCTATGGCTACACCTTC. Encoded protein: CASSEGAAESYGYTF.

This clonotype has only a few counts. J is TRBJ2-1 and V is TRBV12-3 or TRBV12-4; 8 bases fit TRBD2. V was pared by 1 base and J by 7 bases, with 6 bases of the junction left unmatched. This CDR3 has 15 residues. The CDR3 DNA follows: TGTGCCAGCAGTTTAGGGCGGGAGGACGGGAATGAGCAGTTCTTC. Amino acids: CASSLGREDGNEQFF.

This chain connects TRBV7-6 to TRBJ2-7, with 13 bases aligning to TRBD2. Germline-derived CDR1 and CDR2 are SGHVS and FNYEAQ. After removal of 4 bases from V and 2 bases from J, the junction contained 2 bases not matched to a gene. The CDR3 totals 15 residues. CDR3 coding DNA: TGTGCCAGCAGCTCTACTAGCGGGAGGGCCTACGAGCAGTACTTC. Amino acid sequence: CASSSTSGRAYEQYF.

This clonotype came up a few times. The CDR3 DNA reads as TGTGCCAGCAGTCCTAGCGGGCTTTCGGATACGCAGTATTTT. Amino acid sequence: CASSPSGLSDTQYF. V gene TRBV28 combines with J gene TRBJ2-3; the match to TRBD2 covers 8 bases. Losses at the gene ends were 5 bases for V and 6 bases for J; bases not matched to a gene: 7. CDR1 and CDR2 from the germline V gene are MDHEN and SYDVKM. The CDR3 has 14 residues.

This rearrangement joins TRBV7-6 to TRBJ2-7, with D hard to call. CDR1 SGHVS and CDR2 FNYEAQ come from the germline V gene. V was pared by 4 bases and J by 1 base, with 5 bases between. The CDR3 totals 12 residues. The CDR3 region has the DNA TGTGCCAGCAGCTACGGATCCTACGAGCAGTACTTC. It codes for CASSYGSYEQYF. The full variable domain, rest sourced from reference TRBV7-6 and TRBJ2-7, is GAGVSQSPRYKVTKRGQDVALRCDPISGHVSLYWYRQALGQGPEFLTYFNYEAQQDKSGLPNDRFSAERPEGSISTLTIQRTEQRDSAMYRCASSYGSYEQYFGPGTRLTVT.

This clonotype has a handful of counts. As DNA, the CDR3 is TGTGCCAGCAGTCCTTTCAATAAGGGTCACTACGAGCAGTACTTC. This gives the protein CASSPFNKGHYEQYF. This chain uses TRBV27 with TRBJ2-7; D is unclear. The germline CDR1 and CDR2 sequences are MNHEY and SMNVEV (reference sequence). The ends were cut back, 5 bases at V and 3 bases at J, with 17 bases in the middle. The CDR3 covers 15 residues.

This clonotype has only a few counts. The chain recombines TRBV23-1 with TRBJ2-4; no clear D gene. TRBV23-1 belongs to the ORF category, with a function that is uncertain. The CDR3 runs 17 residues. V was clipped by 0 bases and J by 4 bases, with 16 bases between them. CDR3 sequence: CASSQSLQDLIKNIQYF. CDR3 nucleotide sequence: TGCGCCAGCAGTCAATCACTTCAGGACCTGATTAAAAACATTCAGTACTTC.

This clonotype was picked up one time. The chain is built from TRBV28 and TRBJ1-5, with 9 positions matching TRBD1. The CDR3 is made up of 19 amino acids. Germline CDR1 and CDR2: MDHEN and SYDVKM. Losses at the gene ends were 5 bases for V and 0 bases for J; bases not matched to a gene: 14. The CDR3 DNA reads TGTGCCAGCAGTCTCGAACCGGGACAGGGCGATTATAGCAATCAGCCCCAGCATTTT. Translation gives CASSLEPGQGDYSNQPQHF.

The rearrangement links TRBV4-1 to TRBJ1-2, with D hard to call. The length of the CDR3 is 15 residues. The germline CDR1 and CDR2 sequences are MGHRA and YSYEKL. V was clipped by 7 bases and J by 6 bases, with 21 bases between them. CDR3 DNA sequence: TGCGCCAGCACCCTAGGACCTCTCTCGACCGATGGCTACACCTTC. It is translated as CASTLGPLSTDGYTF.